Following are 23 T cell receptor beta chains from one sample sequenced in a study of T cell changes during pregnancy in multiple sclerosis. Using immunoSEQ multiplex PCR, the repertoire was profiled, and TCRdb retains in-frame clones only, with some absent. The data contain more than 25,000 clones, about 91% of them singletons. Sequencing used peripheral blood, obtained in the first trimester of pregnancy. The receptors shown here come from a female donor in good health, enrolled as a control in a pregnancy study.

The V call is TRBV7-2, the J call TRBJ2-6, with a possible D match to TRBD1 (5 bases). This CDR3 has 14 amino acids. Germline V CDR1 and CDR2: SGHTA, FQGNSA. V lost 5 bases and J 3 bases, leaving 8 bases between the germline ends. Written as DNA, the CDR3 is TGTGCCAGCAGCATAGACAGTGGGGCCAACGTCCTGACTTTC. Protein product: CASSIDSGANVLTF.

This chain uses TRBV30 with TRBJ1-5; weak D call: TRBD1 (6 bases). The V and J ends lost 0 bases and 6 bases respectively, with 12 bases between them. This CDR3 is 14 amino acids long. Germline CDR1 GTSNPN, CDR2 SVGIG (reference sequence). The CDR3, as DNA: TGTGCCTGGAGTGTACAAGGGGGTGGTCAGCCCCAGCATTTT. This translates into CAWSVQGGGQPQHF.

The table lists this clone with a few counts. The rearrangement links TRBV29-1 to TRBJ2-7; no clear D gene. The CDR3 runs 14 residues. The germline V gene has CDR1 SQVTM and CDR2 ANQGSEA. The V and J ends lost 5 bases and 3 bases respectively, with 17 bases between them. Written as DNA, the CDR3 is TGCAGCGTTTCGGGTCTATCGGTTAACTACGAGCAGTACTTC. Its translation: CSVSGLSVNYEQYF.

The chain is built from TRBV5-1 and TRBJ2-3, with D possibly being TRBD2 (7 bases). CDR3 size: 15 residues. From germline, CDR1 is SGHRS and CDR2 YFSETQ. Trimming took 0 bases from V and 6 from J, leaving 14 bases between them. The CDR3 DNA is TGCGCCAGCAGCTTGGAGGGGGGGGCTTTGGATACGCAGTATTTT. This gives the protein CASSLEGGALDTQYF.

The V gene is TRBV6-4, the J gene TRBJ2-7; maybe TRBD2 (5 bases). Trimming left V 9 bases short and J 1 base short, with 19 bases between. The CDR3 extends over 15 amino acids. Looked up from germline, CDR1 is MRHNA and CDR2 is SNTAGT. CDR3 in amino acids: CARSPRGRESYEQYF. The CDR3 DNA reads TGTGCCAGAAGCCCGAGAGGCCGGGAATCCTACGAGCAGTACTTC.

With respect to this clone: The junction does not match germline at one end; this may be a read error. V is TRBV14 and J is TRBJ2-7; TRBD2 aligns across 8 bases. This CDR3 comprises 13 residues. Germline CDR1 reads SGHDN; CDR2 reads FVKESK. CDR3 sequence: CASSQARGAHRDF. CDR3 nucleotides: TGTGCCAGCAGCCAGGCGCGGGGGGCCCACCGAGACTTC.

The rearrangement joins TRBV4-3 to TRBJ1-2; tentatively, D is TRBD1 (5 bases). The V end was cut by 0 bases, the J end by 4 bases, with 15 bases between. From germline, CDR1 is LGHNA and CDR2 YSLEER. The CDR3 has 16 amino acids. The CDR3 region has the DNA TGCGCCAGCAGCCAAGAGAGGGCGGGGGTTTTCTATGGCTACACCTTC. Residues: CASSQERAGVFYGYTF.

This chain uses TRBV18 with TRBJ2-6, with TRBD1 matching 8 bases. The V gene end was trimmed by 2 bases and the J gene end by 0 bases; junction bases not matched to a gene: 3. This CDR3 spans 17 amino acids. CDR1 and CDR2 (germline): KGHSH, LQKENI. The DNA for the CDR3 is TGTGCCAGCTCACCAGGACAGGGTTACTCTGGGGCCAACGTCCTGACTTTC. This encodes CASSPGQGYSGANVLTF.

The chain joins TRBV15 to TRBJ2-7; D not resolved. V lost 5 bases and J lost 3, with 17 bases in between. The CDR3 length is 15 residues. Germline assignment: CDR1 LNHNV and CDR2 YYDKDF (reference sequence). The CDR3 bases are TGTGCCACCAGCCCCCCCTGGAGTTCCCGCTACGAGCAGTACTTC. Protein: CATSPPWSSRYEQYF.

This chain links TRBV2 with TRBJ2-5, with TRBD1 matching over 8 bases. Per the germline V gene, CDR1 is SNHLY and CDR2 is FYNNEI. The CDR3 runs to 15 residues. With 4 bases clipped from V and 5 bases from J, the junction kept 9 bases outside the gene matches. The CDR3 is CASSGPRGRGETQYF. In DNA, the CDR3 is TGTGCCAGCAGTGGACCCAGGGGGCGCGGGGAGACCCAGTACTTC.

The CDR3 nucleotides are TGTGCCAGCAGCTGGGGGGGGGAACAAGAGACCCAGTACTTC. Its protein is CASSWGGEQETQYF. The chain combines TRBV5-6 with TRBJ2-5; 7 bases agree with TRBD2. Germline CDR1 SGHDT, CDR2 YYEEEE. CDR3 length: 14 residues. V was clipped by 3 bases and J by 2 bases; unmatched bases: 4.

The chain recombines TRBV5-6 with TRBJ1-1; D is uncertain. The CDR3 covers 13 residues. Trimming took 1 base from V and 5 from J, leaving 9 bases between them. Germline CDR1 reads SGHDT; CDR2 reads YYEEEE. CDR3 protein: CASSLTHDTEAFF. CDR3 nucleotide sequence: TGTGCCAGCAGCTTGACTCATGATACTGAAGCTTTCTTT.

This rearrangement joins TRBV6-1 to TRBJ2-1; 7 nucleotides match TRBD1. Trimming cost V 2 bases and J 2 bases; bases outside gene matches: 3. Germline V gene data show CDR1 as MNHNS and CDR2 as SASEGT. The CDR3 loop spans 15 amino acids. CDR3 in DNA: TGTGCCAGCAGTGAATGGGGGACAGCCTACAATGAGCAGTTCTTC. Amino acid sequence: CASSEWGTAYNEQFF.

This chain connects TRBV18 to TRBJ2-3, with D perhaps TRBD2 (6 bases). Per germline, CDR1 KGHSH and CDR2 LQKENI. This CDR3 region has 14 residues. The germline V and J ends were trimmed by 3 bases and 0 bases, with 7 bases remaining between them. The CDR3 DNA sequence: TGTGCCAGCTCACCTGCGGGAAGCACAGATACGCAGTATTTT. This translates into CASSPAGSTDTQYF.

In DNA, the CDR3 is TGTGCCAGCAGCTCCCAAGGACAGTTAGCCTACGAGCAGTACTTC. Protein sequence: CASSSQGQLAYEQYF. The chain uses TRBV7-9 and TRBJ2-7; maybe TRBD1 (6 bases). The CDR3 sequence is 15 residues long. Germline values: CDR1 SEHNR, CDR2 FQNEAQ (reference sequence). V was trimmed by 4 bases and J by 2 bases, leaving 15 bases between them.

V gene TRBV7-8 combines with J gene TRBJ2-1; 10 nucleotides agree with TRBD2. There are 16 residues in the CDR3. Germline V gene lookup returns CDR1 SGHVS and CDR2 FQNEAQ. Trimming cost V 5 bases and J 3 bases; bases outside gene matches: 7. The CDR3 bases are TGTGCCAGCAGCCTTTTTACTAGCGGGATCTACAATGAGCAGTTCTTC. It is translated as CASSLFTSGIYNEQFF.

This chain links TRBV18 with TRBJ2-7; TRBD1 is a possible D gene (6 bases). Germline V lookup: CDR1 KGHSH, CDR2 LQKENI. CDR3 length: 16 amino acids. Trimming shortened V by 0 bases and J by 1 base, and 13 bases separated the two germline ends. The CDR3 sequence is CASSPPDSIRSYEQYF. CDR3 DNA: TGTGCCAGCTCACCACCGGACAGCATAAGATCCTACGAGCAGTACTTC.

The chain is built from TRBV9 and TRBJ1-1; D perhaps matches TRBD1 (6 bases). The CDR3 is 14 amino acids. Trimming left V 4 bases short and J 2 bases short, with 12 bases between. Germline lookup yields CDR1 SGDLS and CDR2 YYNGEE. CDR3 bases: TGTGCCAGCAGCCCCGCAGGGGTAAACACTGAAGCTTTCTTT. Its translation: CASSPAGVNTEAFF.

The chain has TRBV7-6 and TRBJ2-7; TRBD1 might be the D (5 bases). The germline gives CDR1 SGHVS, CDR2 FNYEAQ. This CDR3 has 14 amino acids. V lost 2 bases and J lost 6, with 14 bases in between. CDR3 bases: TGTGCCAGCAGCTTAACGTCCCAGGGCAGCGAGCAGTACTTC. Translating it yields CASSLTSQGSEQYF.

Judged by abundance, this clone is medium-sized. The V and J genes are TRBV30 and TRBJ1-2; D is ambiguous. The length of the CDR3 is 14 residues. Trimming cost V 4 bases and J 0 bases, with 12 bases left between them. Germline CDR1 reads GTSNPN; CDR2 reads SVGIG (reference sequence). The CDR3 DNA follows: TGTGCCTGGATTCCGCGGTTAGCTAACTATGGCTACACCTTC. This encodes CAWIPRLANYGYTF.

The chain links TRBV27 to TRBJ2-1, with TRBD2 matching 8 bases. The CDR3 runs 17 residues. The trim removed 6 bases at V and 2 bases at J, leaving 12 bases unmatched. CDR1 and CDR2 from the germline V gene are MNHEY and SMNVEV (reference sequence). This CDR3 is CASSLRISGNAYNEQFF. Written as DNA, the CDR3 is TGTGCCAGCAGCCTACGGATTAGCGGGAACGCCTACAATGAGCAGTTCTTC.

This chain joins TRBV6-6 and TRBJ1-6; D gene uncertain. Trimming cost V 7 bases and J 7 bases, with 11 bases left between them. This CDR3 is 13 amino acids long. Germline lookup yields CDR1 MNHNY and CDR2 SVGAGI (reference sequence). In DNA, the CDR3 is TGTGCCAGCACTACCGACGGGAATTCACCCCTCCACTTT. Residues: CASTTDGNSPLHF.

The CDR3: CAWSVLGTGELFF. For the CDR3, the DNA is TGTGCCTGGAGTGTACTAGGCACCGGGGAGCTGTTTTTT. The V gene is TRBV30, the J gene TRBJ2-2, with D maybe TRBD2 (5 bases). The germline V gene has CDR1 GTSNPN and CDR2 SVGIG (reference sequence). The CDR3 runs 13 residues. Trimming took 0 bases from V and 4 from J, leaving 6 bases between them.